The 30 T cell receptor beta chains in this list originate from one sample, sequenced in a study of blood T cell repertoires in COVID-19. The assay was immunoSEQ multiplex PCR, and TCRdb's table has in-frame clones only and misses some. The sample includes roughly 79,000 clones, approximately 86% of them seen just once. Sequencing input: peripheral blood. These receptors were obtained from a woman aged 50 to 60 with acute or convalescent COVID-19.

The rearrangement uses TRBV3-1 (or the pseudogene TRBV3-2) and TRBJ1-1; D is possibly TRBD1 (5 bases). The CDR3 consists of 14 residues. Trimming took off 0 bases at V and 2 bases at J, with 7 bases between the two ends. CDR1 LGHDT and CDR2 YNNKEL come from the germline V gene (reference sequence). The CDR3 is CASSQDQGNTEAFF. In nucleotides, the CDR3 is TGTGCCAGCAGCCAAGATCAGGGTAACACTGAAGCTTTCTTT.

The rearrangement joins TRBV28 to TRBJ2-3; 7 bases align to TRBD1. The CDR3 is made up of 15 amino acids. V trimming: 3 bases; J trimming: 4 bases; junction bases outside the gene matches: 7. CDR1 is MDHEN, CDR2 SYDVKM, per germline. In DNA, the CDR3 is TGTGCCAGCAGTTTTATCGGGCAGGGGGCAGATACGCAGTATTTT. Translation: CASSFIGQGADTQYF.

The chain joins TRBV3-1 (or the pseudogene TRBV3-2) to TRBJ1-2, with D maybe TRBD1 (6 bases). This CDR3 spans 14 amino acids. The V gene lost 4 bases and the J gene lost 5 bases, with 14 bases spanning the gap. Germline V gene lookup returns CDR1 LGHDT and CDR2 YNNKEL (reference sequence). The CDR3 sequence is CASSPPGGSYGYTF. The DNA for the CDR3 is TGTGCCAGCAGCCCCCCGGGGGGCTCGTATGGCTACACCTTC.

This clone was seen only a few times. CDR3 loop: CASSLADYRGRLYGYTF. CDR3 bases: TGTGCCAGCAGCTTGGCCGACTACAGGGGAAGACTCTATGGCTACACCTTC. The chain has TRBV5-8 and TRBJ1-2, with 7 nucleotides matching TRBD1. Germline assignment: CDR1 SGHTS and CDR2 YDEGEE. Trimming at V came to 0 bases and at J to 4 bases, leaving 12 bases not matched to a gene. The CDR3 length is 17 residues.

The rearrangement uses TRBV2 and TRBJ2-4; 7 nucleotides match TRBD1. There are 15 residues in the CDR3. Germline values: CDR1 SNHLY, CDR2 FYNNEI. V gave up 4 bases and J gave up 0 bases; unmatched junction bases: 3. CDR3 sequence (DNA): TGTGCCAGCAGTGCCACAGGGGCAGCCAAAAACATTCAGTACTTC. This sequence encodes CASSATGAAKNIQYF.

The chain has TRBV19 and TRBJ2-5; D is possibly TRBD2 (7 bases). Trimming removed 4 bases from V and 2 bases from J, with 14 bases in between. From germline, CDR1 is LNHDA and CDR2 SQIVND (reference sequence). The CDR3 is 15 amino acids. CDR3 amino acids: CASSSGGSRQETQYF. For the CDR3, the DNA is TGTGCCAGTAGTAGCGGGGGCTCTCGGCAAGAGACCCAGTACTTC.

This clone was picked up one time. CDR3 in DNA: TGTGCCAGCAGCTTAGCAGAAGAGTCGCCCCTCCACTTT. Protein sequence: CASSLAEESPLHF. V gene TRBV7-2 combines with J gene TRBJ1-6; D ambiguous. CDR1 SGHTA and CDR2 FQGNSA come from the germline V gene. This CDR3 contains 13 residues. Trimming removed 0 bases from V and 13 bases from J, with 10 bases in between.

V usage is TRBV2 and J usage is TRBJ1-5; perhaps TRBD1 as D (5 bases). The V end lost 4 bases, the J end lost 1 base, and 8 bases lay between the germline ends. The germline CDR1 and CDR2 sequences are SNHLY and FYNNEI. The CDR3 covers 14 residues. The CDR3 coding sequence is TGTGCCAGCAGTGTTAGACAGAGCAATCAGCCCCAGCATTTT. The encoded protein is CASSVRQSNQPQHF.

The CDR3 DNA reads as TGTGCCAGCAGCCAAGCCTCGCAGGGGCGGTTCGAGCAGTACTTC. Residues: CASSQASQGRFEQYF. The rearrangement joins TRBV3-1 (or the pseudogene TRBV3-2) to TRBJ2-7, with D maybe TRBD1 (6 bases). This CDR3 region has 15 residues. Trimming took off 1 base at V and 6 bases at J, with 16 bases between the two ends. Germline V gives CDR1 LGHDT, CDR2 YNNKEL (reference sequence).

This chain joins TRBV7-2 and TRBJ2-2; 10 bases agree with TRBD2. J was trimmed by 1 base and V by 5 bases; bases with no gene match: 10. CDR1 SGHTA and CDR2 FQGNSA come from the germline V gene. CDR3 size: 18 residues. CDR3 in amino acids: CASSPSFLAGVNTGELFF. The CDR3, as DNA: TGTGCCAGCAGCCCTAGTTTTCTAGCGGGGGTGAACACCGGGGAGCTGTTTTTT.

The chain couples TRBV19 to TRBJ1-2; TRBD1 agrees at 8 bases. The CDR3 is 14 residues long. With 3 bases clipped from V and 8 bases from J, the junction kept 8 bases outside the gene matches. CDR1 and CDR2 from the germline V gene are LNHDA and SQIVND (reference sequence). The CDR3 sequence: CASSIQDRVEGYTF. Here the CDR3 DNA reads TGTGCCAGTAGTATCCAGGACAGGGTTGAGGGCTACACCTTC.

The genes are TRBV7-3 and TRBJ2-2; tentative D call: TRBD1 (5 bases). CDR3 length: 16 amino acids. With 5 bases removed from V and 2 bases from J, the gap between germline ends came to 15 bases. From germline, CDR1 is SGHTA and CDR2 FQGTGA. CDR3 loop: CASSPHGRDNTGELFF. The CDR3 nucleotides are TGTGCCAGCAGCCCCCATGGCAGGGATAACACCGGGGAGCTGTTTTTT.

For the CDR3, the DNA is TGTGCCAGCAGCCAACCCCTGACAGGGTTAAGCTCCTACGAGCAGTACTTC. This sequence encodes CASSQPLTGLSSYEQYF. The V and J genes are TRBV3-1 (or the pseudogene TRBV3-2) and TRBJ2-7, with 7 bases fitting TRBD1. Germline V gene lookup returns CDR1 LGHDT and CDR2 YNNKEL (reference sequence). The CDR3 is 17 residues long. The V gene end was trimmed by 2 bases and the J gene end by 0 bases; junction bases not matched to a gene: 10.

This chain connects TRBV7-9 to TRBJ2-3, with TRBD2 identical over 9 bases. The CDR3 loop spans 16 amino acids. V shed 2 bases, J shed 2 bases, and the junction held 5 bases outside the gene matches. The germline V gene encodes CDR1 SEHNR and CDR2 FQNEAQ (reference sequence). CDR3: CASSLSAGGSTDTQYF. The CDR3 coding sequence is TGTGCCAGCAGCTTATCGGCGGGAGGGTCCACAGATACGCAGTATTTT.

The V gene is TRBV27, the J gene TRBJ2-3, with 11 bases identical to TRBD2. Germline CDR1 MNHEY, CDR2 SMNVEV (reference sequence). The junction had 6 bases not matched to a gene; V was cut back by 4 bases and J by 3 bases. The CDR3 length is 16 residues. The CDR3 is CASSSLTSGGTDTQYF. For the CDR3, the DNA is TGTGCCAGCAGTTCACTAACTAGCGGGGGAACAGATACGCAGTATTTT.

In DNA form, the CDR3 reads TGCGCCAGCAGCGTGGAGGGACAGGGGGCTGTAGAGACCCAGTACTTC. The encoded protein is CASSVEGQGAVETQYF. The chain uses TRBV5-1 and TRBJ2-5, with 12 bases lining up with TRBD1. CDR1 and CDR2 from the germline V gene are SGHRS and YFSETQ. The V and J ends lost 4 bases and 4 bases, in that order; junction bases with no gene match: 8. The CDR3 runs to 16 residues.

The gene calls are TRBV10-3 and TRBJ2-4; possibly TRBD1 for D (5 bases). CDR1 ENHRY and CDR2 SYGVKD come from the germline V gene. This CDR3 has 12 residues. Trimming shortened V by 3 bases and J by 8 bases, and 8 bases separated the two germline ends. The CDR3, as DNA: TGTGCCATCAGTGACCAAGGGGACATTCAGTACTTC. Residues: CAISDQGDIQYF.

This clone was seen just once. The chain carries TRBV14 and TRBJ2-5, with no clear D. Germline CDR1 reads SGHDN; CDR2 reads FVKESK. The CDR3 extends over 16 amino acids. Trimming took 4 bases from V and 6 from J, leaving 21 bases between them. The CDR3, as DNA: TGTGCCAGCAGCCCTTTCACAAACACCCTGTTACAGACCCAGTACTTC. It is translated as CASSPFTNTLLQTQYF. Supplemented by reference TRBV14 and TRBJ2-5, the full variable domain reads EAGVTQFPSHSVIEKGQTVTLRCDPISGHDNLYWYRRVMGKEIKFLLHFVKESKQDESGMPNNRFLAERTGGTYSTLKVQPAELEDSGVYFCASSPFTNTLLQTQYFGPGTRLLVL.

V usage is TRBV7-3 and J usage is TRBJ2-7; 8 nucleotides match TRBD1. The CDR3 loop spans 12 amino acids. The V gene's germline CDR1 is SGHTA and CDR2 FQGTGA. V was pared by 5 bases and J by 5 bases, with 2 bases of the junction left unmatched. CDR3 DNA: TGTGCCAGCAGCCCGACAGGGGACGAGCAGTACTTC. This codes for CASSPTGDEQYF.

Comment on this clone: The junction and the germline gene differ at one end; a read error may be behind it. J is TRBJ2-3 and V is TRBV5-1, with 9 nucleotides matching TRBD2. This CDR3 has 15 amino acids. In germline, CDR1 is SGHRS, CDR2 YFSETQ. The CDR3 DNA sequence: TGCGCCAGCAGCTTGGATGGGACTAGCATAGATACGCAGTATTTT. Residues: CASSLDGTSIDTQYF.

The genes are TRBV7-3 and TRBJ1-2, with 9 bases aligning to TRBD1. J lost 4 bases, V lost 6 bases, and 3 bases had no gene match. The CDR3 is made up of 13 amino acids. Germline V lookup: CDR1 SGHTA, CDR2 FQGTGA. CDR3 sequence reads: CASSLDRGYGYTF. DNA of the CDR3: TGTGCCAGCAGTTTGGACAGGGGCTATGGCTACACCTTC.

Written as DNA, the CDR3 is TGTGCCGGAACAGGGGGCTTGGGCAATGAGCAGTTCTTC. This codes for CAGTGGLGNEQFF. The chain is built from TRBV7-9 and TRBJ2-1, with 9 bases that match TRBD1. The V gene's germline CDR1 is SEHNR and CDR2 FQNEAQ (reference sequence). V was pared by 11 bases and J by 6 bases, with 8 bases of the junction left unmatched. The CDR3 covers 13 residues.

The rearrangement joins TRBV6-4 to TRBJ1-4, with TRBD1 identical over 12 bases. Germline-derived CDR1 and CDR2 are MRHNA and SNTAGT. Trimming took 0 bases from V and 7 from J; bases not matched to a gene: 9. The CDR3 length is 18 residues. CDR3 sequence (DNA): TGTGCCAGCAGTGACTCTCAGCCGGGACAGGGGGCAAGTGAAAAACTGTTTTTT. Translated, it gives CASSDSQPGQGASEKLFF.

V is TRBV6-6 and J is TRBJ1-2, with TRBD1 matching over 7 bases. The V gene end was trimmed by 4 bases and the J gene end by 8 bases; junction bases not matched to a gene: 13. CDR1 and CDR2 from the germline V gene are MNHNY and SVGAGI (reference sequence). This CDR3 is 15 amino acids long. CDR3 DNA sequence: TGTGCCAGCAGTTCCACGGGACAGATCTCTTTCGGCTACACCTTC. Residues: CASSSTGQISFGYTF.

The chain joins TRBV7-9 to TRBJ1-1; D gene unclear. V was trimmed by 5 bases and J by 5 bases, leaving 9 bases between them. The germline V gene has CDR1 SEHNR and CDR2 FQNEAQ (reference sequence). The CDR3 is 12 residues long. The CDR3 loop is CASSPLPTEAFF. The CDR3 nucleotides are TGTGCCAGCAGCCCCCTCCCGACTGAAGCTTTCTTT.

This sequence joins TRBV6-2 or TRBV6-3 and TRBJ2-1; unclear D gene. This CDR3 is 12 amino acids long. Looked up from germline, CDR1 is MNHEY and CDR2 is SVGEGT. Deletions cut 5 bases from V and 9 bases from J, with 11 bases between. CDR3 sequence: CASSRSLSEQFF. CDR3 nucleotides: TGTGCCAGCAGTAGGAGCCTTAGTGAGCAGTTCTTC.

The chain links TRBV4-1 to TRBJ2-7; 11 nucleotides line up with TRBD2. Germline V gene lookup returns CDR1 MGHRA and CDR2 YSYEKL. This CDR3 is 15 amino acids long. The V segment lost 6 bases and the J segment 2 bases; nucleotides outside the gene matches: 6. This chain's CDR3 is CASRRLAGGTYEQYF. The DNA of the CDR3 is TGCGCCAGCAGACGATTAGCGGGGGGGACCTACGAGCAGTACTTC.

J is TRBJ1-2 and V is TRBV2, with D perhaps TRBD1 (5 bases). The ends were cut back, 4 bases at V and 8 bases at J, with 20 bases in the middle. This CDR3 comprises 15 residues. Germline V gene lookup returns CDR1 SNHLY and CDR2 FYNNEI. The CDR3 DNA reads TGTGCCAGCAGTGGGGGCAAGCCGATTTCGGAGGGCTACACCTTC. It encodes CASSGGKPISEGYTF.

The chain employs TRBV7-9 and TRBJ1-4, with D possibly TRBD1 on 5 matching bases. The V gene lost 5 bases and the J gene lost 0 bases, with 13 bases spanning the gap. The CDR3 runs 16 residues. Germline V gives CDR1 SEHNR, CDR2 FQNEAQ (reference sequence). CDR3 sequence (DNA): TGTGCCAGCAGCCCGTGGGGCAGGGCAACTAATGAAAAACTGTTTTTT. Its translation: CASSPWGRATNEKLFF.

This clone was recorded a few times. The V and J genes are TRBV10-3 and TRBJ2-3; D gene unclear. With 6 bases removed from V and 2 bases from J, the gap between germline ends came to 15 bases. CDR1 ENHRY and CDR2 SYGVKD come from the germline V gene. The CDR3 is made up of 15 amino acids. CDR3 sequence: CAIRTENLHTDTQYF. For the CDR3, the DNA is TGTGCCATCAGAACGGAGAACCTACACACAGATACGCAGTATTTT.